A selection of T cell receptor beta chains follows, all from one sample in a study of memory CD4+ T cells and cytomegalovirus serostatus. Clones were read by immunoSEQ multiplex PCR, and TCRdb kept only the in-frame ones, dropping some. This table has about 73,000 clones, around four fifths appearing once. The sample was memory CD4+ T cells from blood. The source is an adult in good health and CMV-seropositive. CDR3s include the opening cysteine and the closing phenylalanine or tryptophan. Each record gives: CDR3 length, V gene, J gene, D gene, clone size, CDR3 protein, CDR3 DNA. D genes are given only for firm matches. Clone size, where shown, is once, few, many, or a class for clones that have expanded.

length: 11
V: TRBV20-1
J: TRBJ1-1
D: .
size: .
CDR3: CSLDRNTEAFF
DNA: TGCAGTCTAGACCGAAACACTGAAGCTTTCTTT

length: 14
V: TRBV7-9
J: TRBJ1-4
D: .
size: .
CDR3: CASSLARANEKLFF
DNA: TGTGCCAGCAGCTTAGCCAGGGCTAATGAAAAACTGTTTTTT

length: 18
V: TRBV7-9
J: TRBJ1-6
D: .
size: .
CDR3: CASSFWHISSSYNSPLHF
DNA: TGTGCCAGCAGCTTTTGGCACATTTCCAGCTCCTATAATTCACCCCTCCACTTT

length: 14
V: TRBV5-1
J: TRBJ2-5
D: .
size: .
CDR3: CASSDRQGGETQYF
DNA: TGCGCCAGCAGCGATCGACAGGGAGGGGAGACCCAGTACTTC

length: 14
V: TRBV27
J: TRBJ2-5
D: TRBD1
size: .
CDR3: CASSPRTGKETQYF
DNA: TGTGCCAGCAGTCCGAGGACAGGGAAAGAGACCCAGTACTTC

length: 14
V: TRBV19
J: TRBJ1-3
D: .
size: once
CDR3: CASHGTRSGNTIYF
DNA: TGTGCCAGCCACGGGACGCGCTCTGGAAACACCATATATTTT

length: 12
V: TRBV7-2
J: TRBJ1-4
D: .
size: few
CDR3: CASSLSRQKLFF
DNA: TGTGCCAGCAGCTTATCGAGGCAAAAACTGTTTTTT

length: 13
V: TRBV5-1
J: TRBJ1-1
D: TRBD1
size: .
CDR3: CASSTGVDTEAFF
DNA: TGCGCCAGCTCGACAGGGGTTGACACTGAAGCTTTCTTT

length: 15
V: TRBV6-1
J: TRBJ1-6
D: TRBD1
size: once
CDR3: CASSLDRPYNSPLHF
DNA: TGTGCCAGCAGTCTGGACAGGCCGTATAATTCACCCCTCCACTTT

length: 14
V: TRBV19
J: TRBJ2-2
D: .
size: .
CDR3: CASSIGTRTGELFF
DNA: TGTGCCAGTAGTATCGGGACAAGGACCGGGGAGCTGTTTTTT

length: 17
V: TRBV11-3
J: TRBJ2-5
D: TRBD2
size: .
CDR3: CASSLGGLAVGRETQYF
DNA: TGTGCCAGCAGCTTAGGGGGACTAGCGGTTGGAAGAGAGACCCAGTACTTC

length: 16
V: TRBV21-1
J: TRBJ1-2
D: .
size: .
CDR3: CASSKERRRANYGYTF
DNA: TGTGCCAGCAGCAAAGAGAGAAGGCGAGCTAACTATGGCTACACCTTC

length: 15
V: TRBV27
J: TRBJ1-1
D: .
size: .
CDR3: CASSYPPAGLVEAFF
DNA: TGTGCCAGCAGTTACCCCCCAGCAGGGTTAGTTGAAGCTTTCTTT

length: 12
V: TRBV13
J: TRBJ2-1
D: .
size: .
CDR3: CASSFIYNEQFF
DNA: TGTGCCAGCAGCTTCATTTACAATGAGCAGTTCTTC

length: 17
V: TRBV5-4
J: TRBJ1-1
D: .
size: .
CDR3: CASSLDEMGIMSTEAFF
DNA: TGTGCCAGCAGCCTTGACGAGATGGGAATAATGAGTACTGAAGCTTTCTTT

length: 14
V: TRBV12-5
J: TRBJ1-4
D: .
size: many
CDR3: CASGWGGSNEKLFF
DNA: TGTGCTAGTGGTTGGGGGGGTTCTAATGAAAAACTGTTTTTT

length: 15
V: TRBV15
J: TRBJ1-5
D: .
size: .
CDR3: CATSRRGVSNQPQHF
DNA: TGTGCCACCAGCAGACGAGGCGTTAGCAATCAGCCCCAGCATTTT

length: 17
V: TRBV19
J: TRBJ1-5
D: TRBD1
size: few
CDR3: CASSDPYRQGRGQPQHF
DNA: TGTGCCAGTAGTGACCCATATCGACAGGGGCGAGGTCAGCCCCAGCATTTT

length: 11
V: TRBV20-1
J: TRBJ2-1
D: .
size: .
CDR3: CSASSYDEQFF
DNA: TGCAGTGCTAGTTCTTACGATGAGCAGTTCTTC

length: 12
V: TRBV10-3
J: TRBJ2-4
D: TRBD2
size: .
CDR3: CAISDGGGIQYF
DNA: TGTGCCATCAGTGATGGGGGGGGCATTCAGTACTTC

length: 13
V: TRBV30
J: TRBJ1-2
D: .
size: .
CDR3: CAWEPGTFYGYTF
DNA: TGTGCCTGGGAGCCCGGGACATTCTATGGCTACACCTTC

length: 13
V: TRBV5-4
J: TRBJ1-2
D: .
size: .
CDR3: CASSPSRGYGYTF
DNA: TGTGCCAGCAGCCCCTCCCGGGGATATGGCTACACCTTC

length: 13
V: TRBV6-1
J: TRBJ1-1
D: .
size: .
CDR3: CASRGRENTEAFF
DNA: TGTGCCAGCAGGGGGAGGGAGAACACTGAAGCTTTCTTT

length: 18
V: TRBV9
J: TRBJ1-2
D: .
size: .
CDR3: CASSVGFLYSDDNYGYTF
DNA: TGTGCCAGCAGCGTCGGGTTCCTGTATTCCGACGACAACTATGGCTACACCTTC

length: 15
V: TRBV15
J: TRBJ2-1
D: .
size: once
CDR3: CATSRGQGSYNEQFF
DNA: TGTGCCACCAGCAGAGGCCAGGGGTCCTACAATGAGCAGTTCTTC

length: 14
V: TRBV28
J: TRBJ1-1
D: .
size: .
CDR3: CASTYLGANTEAFF
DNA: TGTGCCAGCACCTATTTGGGGGCTAACACTGAAGCTTTCTTT

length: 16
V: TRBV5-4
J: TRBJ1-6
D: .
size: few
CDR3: CASSLLGGSVGSPLHF
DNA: TGTGCCAGCAGCTTGCTTGGGGGGTCCGTAGGATCACCCCTCCACTTT

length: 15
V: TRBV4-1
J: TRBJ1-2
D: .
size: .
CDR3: CASSQVSASRAGYTF
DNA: TGCGCCAGCAGCCAAGTGTCCGCCTCTAGAGCGGGCTACACCTTC

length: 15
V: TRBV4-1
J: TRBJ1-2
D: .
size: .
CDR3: CASSPRAGADGGYTF
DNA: TGCGCCAGCAGCCCCCGGGCAGGGGCCGACGGGGGCTACACCTTC

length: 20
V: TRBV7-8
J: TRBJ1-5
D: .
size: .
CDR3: CASSSSTGDLVLYSNQPQHF
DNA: TGTGCCAGCAGCTCCTCTACCGGGGACCTGGTCCTTTATAGCAATCAGCCCCAGCATTTT

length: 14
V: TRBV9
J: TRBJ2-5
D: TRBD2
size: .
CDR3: CASSVGLAGETQYF
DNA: TGTGCCAGCAGCGTAGGACTAGCGGGAGAGACCCAGTACTTC

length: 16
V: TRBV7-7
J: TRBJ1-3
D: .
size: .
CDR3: CASSLGTGLSGNTIYF
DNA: TGTGCTAGCAGCTTAGGCACAGGCCTCTCTGGAAACACCATATATTTT

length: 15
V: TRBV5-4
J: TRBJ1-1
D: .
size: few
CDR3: CASSSWTAPNTEAFF
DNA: TGTGCCAGCAGCTCTTGGACAGCCCCGAACACTGAAGCTTTCTTT

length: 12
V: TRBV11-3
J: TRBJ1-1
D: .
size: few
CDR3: CASSRGANEAFF
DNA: TGTGCCAGCAGTCGGGGGGCAAATGAAGCTTTCTTT

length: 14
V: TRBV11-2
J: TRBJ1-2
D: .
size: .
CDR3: CASSPRGTLYGYTF
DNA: TGTGCCAGCAGCCCGAGGGGCACCTTATATGGCTACACCTTC

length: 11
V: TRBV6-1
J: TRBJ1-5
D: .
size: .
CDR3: CASRGNQPQHF
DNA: TGTGCCAGCAGGGGAAATCAGCCCCAGCATTTT

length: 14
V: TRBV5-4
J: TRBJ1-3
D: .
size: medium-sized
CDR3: CASRRENSGNTIYF
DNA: TGTGCCAGCAGGAGAGAAAACTCTGGAAACACCATATATTTT

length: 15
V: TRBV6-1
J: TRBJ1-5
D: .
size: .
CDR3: CASSEAHGIKQPQHF
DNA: TGTGCCAGCAGTGAAGCGCATGGGATCAAGCAGCCCCAGCATTTT

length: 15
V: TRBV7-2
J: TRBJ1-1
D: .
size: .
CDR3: CASSLEGRSLTEAFF
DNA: TGTGCCAGCAGCTTAGAGGGACGGTCCTTGACTGAAGCTTTCTTT

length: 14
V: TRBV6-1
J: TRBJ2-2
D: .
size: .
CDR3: CASSEVHRIGELFF
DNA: TGTGCCAGCAGTGAGGTTCACAGGATCGGGGAGCTGTTTTTT

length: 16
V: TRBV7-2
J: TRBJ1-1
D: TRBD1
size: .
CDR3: CASSLEFPTGDTEAFF
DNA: TGTGCCAGCAGCTTAGAGTTTCCGACAGGGGACACTGAAGCTTTCTTT

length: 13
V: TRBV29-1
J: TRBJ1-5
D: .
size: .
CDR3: CSGQQGPGQPQHF
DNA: TGCAGCGGTCAACAGGGACCGGGACAGCCCCAGCATTTT

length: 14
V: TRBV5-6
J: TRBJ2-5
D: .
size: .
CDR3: CASSQTGARETQYF
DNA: TGTGCCAGCAGCCAGACGGGGGCGCGGGAGACCCAGTACTTC

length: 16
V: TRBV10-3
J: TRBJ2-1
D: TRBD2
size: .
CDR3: CAISTPGLAGYNEQFF
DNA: TGTGCCATCAGTACCCCGGGACTAGCGGGGTACAATGAGCAGTTCTTC

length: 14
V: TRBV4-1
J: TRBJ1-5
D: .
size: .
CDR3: CASSQGFLQPPQHF
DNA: TGCGCCAGCAGCCAAGGTTTTCTACAGCCCCCCCAGCATTTT

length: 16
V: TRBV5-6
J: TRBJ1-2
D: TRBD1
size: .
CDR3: CASSLGGGQVGYGYTF
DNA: TGTGCCAGCAGCTTGGGGGGTGGACAGGTTGGCTATGGCTACACCTTC

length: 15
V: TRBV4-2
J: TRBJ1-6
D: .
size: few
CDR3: CASSQTQGRESPLHF
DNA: TGTGCCAGCAGCCAAACCCAGGGGCGGGAGTCACCCCTCCACTTT

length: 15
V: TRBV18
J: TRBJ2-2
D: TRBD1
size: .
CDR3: CASSRDRGNTGELFF
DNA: TGTGCCAGCTCTCGCGACAGGGGAAACACCGGGGAGCTGTTTTTT